These T cell receptor beta chains were read from a single sample in a study of T-cell memory formation after mild COVID-19. TCRdb recomputed calls from the 5' RACE reads with MiXCR, one row per CDR3 protein. Here the sample spans 350,000 to 400,000 distinct CDR3 sequences, approximately 15% being singletons. Sequencing was carried out using PBMCs or a T cell subset sorted from them (not recorded which). Source of these receptors: a man aged 18 to 29 who had mild COVID-19 (a few samples of this study predate the infection). Cell type and time point are not known. CDR3s include the opening cysteine and the closing phenylalanine or tryptophan. A D gene is named only where the DNA matches it firmly. Clone size is stated in some rows and not others, as once, few, many or a class when expanded.

clone size: few; J gene: TRBJ2-1; V gene: TRBV11-1; D gene: NA; CDR3 DNA: TGTGCCAGCAGCTCGACTATCGGCTCCTACAATGAGCAGTTCTTC; CDR3 protein: CASSSTIGSYNEQFF
clone size: NA; J gene: TRBJ1-4; V gene: TRBV18; D gene: TRBD1; CDR3 DNA: TGTGCCAGCTCACCAGGGACAGGGGAAAAACTGTTTTTT; CDR3 protein: CASSPGTGEKLFF
clone size: NA; J gene: TRBJ2-3; V gene: TRBV12-3/TRBV12-4; D gene: NA; CDR3 DNA: TGTGCCAGCAGTTTAGCCAGAGCAGATTCTCATTTT; CDR3 protein: CASSLARADSHF
clone size: many; J gene: TRBJ2-7; V gene: TRBV7-2; D gene: NA; CDR3 DNA: TGTGCCAGCACTGACGGGACGGCCCCCTACGAGCAGTACTTC; CDR3 protein: CASTDGTAPYEQYF
clone size: NA; J gene: TRBJ2-2; V gene: TRBV5-6; D gene: TRBD1; CDR3 DNA: TGTGCCAGCAGCGTGACAGGGCCCGGGGAGCTGTTTTTT; CDR3 protein: CASSVTGPGELFF
clone size: NA; J gene: TRBJ2-3; V gene: TRBV6-2/TRBV6-3; D gene: NA; CDR3 DNA: TGTGCCAGCAGTTATGAGGGACCAGATACGCAGTATTTT; CDR3 protein: CASSYEGPDTQYF
clone size: few; J gene: TRBJ1-6; V gene: TRBV7-9; D gene: TRBD1; CDR3 DNA: TGTGCCAGCAGCCCAGGACAGGCAAGGAATAATTCACCCCTCCACTTT; CDR3 protein: CASSPGQARNNSPLHF
clone size: few; J gene: TRBJ2-5; V gene: TRBV7-9; D gene: NA; CDR3 DNA: TGTGCCAGCAGCTTATCGTCGGGCCAGGCGAAAGAGACCCAGTACTTC; CDR3 protein: CASSLSSGQAKETQYF
clone size: few; J gene: TRBJ1-1; V gene: TRBV7-9; D gene: NA; CDR3 DNA: TGTGCCAGCACTGGCTGGGGGGGAGGGGACACTGAAGCTTTCTTT; CDR3 protein: CASTGWGGGDTEAFF
clone size: many; J gene: TRBJ2-5; V gene: TRBV29-1; D gene: NA; CDR3 DNA: TGCAGCGTGACCCGAGGGGTCGGGGAGACCCAGTACTTC; CDR3 protein: CSVTRGVGETQYF
clone size: NA; J gene: TRBJ2-4; V gene: TRBV3-1; D gene: NA; CDR3 DNA: TGTGCCAGCAGCATAGCGTTTGTAACCAAAAACATTCAGTACTTC; CDR3 protein: CASSIAFVTKNIQYF
clone size: few; J gene: TRBJ2-3; V gene: TRBV28; D gene: TRBD2; CDR3 DNA: TGTGCCACCCTAGCGGGGGGTCTGGGAGCAGATACGCAGTATTTT; CDR3 protein: CATLAGGLGADTQYF
clone size: NA; J gene: TRBJ2-3; V gene: TRBV5-1; D gene: TRBD2; CDR3 DNA: TGCGCCAGCAGCTTGGACCTAGCGGGGGCAACAGATACGCAGTATTTT; CDR3 protein: CASSLDLAGATDTQYF
clone size: many; J gene: TRBJ1-1; V gene: TRBV12-3/TRBV12-4; D gene: NA; CDR3 DNA: TGTGCCAGCAGTTTAGGGGCGGTCGCTGAAGCTTTCTTT; CDR3 protein: CASSLGAVAEAFF
clone size: few; J gene: TRBJ2-3; V gene: TRBV7-9; D gene: TRBD1; CDR3 DNA: TGTGCCAGCAGTTTCCAGGGGGCCAGCACAGATACGCAGTATTTT; CDR3 protein: CASSFQGASTDTQYF
clone size: many; J gene: TRBJ2-1; V gene: TRBV7-6; D gene: NA; CDR3 DNA: TGTGCCAGCAGCTTAGAGGATGGCAGGGGACATGAGCAGTTCTTC; CDR3 protein: CASSLEDGRGHEQFF
clone size: few; J gene: TRBJ2-5; V gene: TRBV9; D gene: NA; CDR3 DNA: TGTGCCAGCAGCGTAAGGGGCCGGGAAGGTTACGAGACCCAGTACTTC; CDR3 protein: CASSVRGREGYETQYF
clone size: many; J gene: TRBJ1-1; V gene: TRBV5-1; D gene: TRBD1; CDR3 DNA: TGCGCCAGCAGCTTGACTCAGGGGGACACTGAAGCTTTCTTT; CDR3 protein: CASSLTQGDTEAFF
clone size: NA; J gene: TRBJ1-2; V gene: TRBV28; D gene: TRBD1; CDR3 DNA: TGTGCCAGCAGTTTATCCGGAGGGGGCTGGATCTATGGCTACACCTTC; CDR3 protein: CASSLSGGGWIYGYTF
clone size: many; J gene: TRBJ2-1; V gene: TRBV6-4; D gene: TRBD1; CDR3 DNA: TGTGCCAGCAGTGAAGCGGGACAGGGGGCTAATGAGCAGTTCTTC; CDR3 protein: CASSEAGQGANEQFF
clone size: few; J gene: TRBJ1-2; V gene: TRBV20-1; D gene: NA; CDR3 DNA: TGCAGTGCTAGAGAGGGGACACTGGACGGCTACACCTTC; CDR3 protein: CSAREGTLDGYTF
clone size: NA; J gene: TRBJ2-4; V gene: TRBV12-5; D gene: NA; CDR3 DNA: TGTGCTAGTGGTTTAATAGAAAACATTCAGTACTTC; CDR3 protein: CASGLIENIQYF